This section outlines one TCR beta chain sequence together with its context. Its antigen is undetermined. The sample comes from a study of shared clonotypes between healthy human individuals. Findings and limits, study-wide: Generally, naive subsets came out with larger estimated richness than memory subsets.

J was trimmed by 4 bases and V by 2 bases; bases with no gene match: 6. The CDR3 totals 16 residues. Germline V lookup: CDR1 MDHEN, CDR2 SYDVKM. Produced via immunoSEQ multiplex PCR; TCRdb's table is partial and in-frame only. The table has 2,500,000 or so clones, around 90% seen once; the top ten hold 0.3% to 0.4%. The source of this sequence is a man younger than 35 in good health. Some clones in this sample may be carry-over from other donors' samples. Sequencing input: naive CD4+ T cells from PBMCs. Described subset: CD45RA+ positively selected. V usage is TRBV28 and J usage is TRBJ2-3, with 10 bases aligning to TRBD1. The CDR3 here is CASSLRGQGSPDTQYF. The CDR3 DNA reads TGTGCCAGCAGTTTAAGGGGACAGGGGTCACCAGATACGCAGTATTTT.